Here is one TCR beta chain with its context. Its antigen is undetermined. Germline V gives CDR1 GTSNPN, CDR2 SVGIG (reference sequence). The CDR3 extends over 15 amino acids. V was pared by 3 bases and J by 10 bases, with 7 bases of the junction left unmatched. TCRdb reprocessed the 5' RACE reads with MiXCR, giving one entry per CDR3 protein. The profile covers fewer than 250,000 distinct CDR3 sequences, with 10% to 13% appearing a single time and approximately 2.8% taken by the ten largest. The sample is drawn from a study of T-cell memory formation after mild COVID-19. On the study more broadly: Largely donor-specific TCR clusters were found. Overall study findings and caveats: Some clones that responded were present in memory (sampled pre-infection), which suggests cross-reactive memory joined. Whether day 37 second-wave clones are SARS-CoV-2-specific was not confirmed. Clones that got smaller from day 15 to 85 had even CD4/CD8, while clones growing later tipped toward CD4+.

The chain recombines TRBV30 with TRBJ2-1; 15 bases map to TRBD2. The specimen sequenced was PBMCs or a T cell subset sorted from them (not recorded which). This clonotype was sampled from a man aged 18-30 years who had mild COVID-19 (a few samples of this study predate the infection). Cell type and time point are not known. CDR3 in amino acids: CAWRQPGTSGGEQFF. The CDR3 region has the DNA TGTGCCTGGAGGCAACCCGGGACTAGCGGGGGGGAGCAGTTCTTC.